Described below is a single T cell receptor beta chain sequence and its context. The sample comes from a study of blood T cell repertoires in COVID-19. In the study overall: Some COVID-19 samples were acute and others convalescent; all came from the United States, Italy and Spain. PBMCs, B-cell-depleted T cells, or T cells provided the cDNA or gDNA that made up the material.

With 5 bases clipped from V and 7 bases from J, the junction kept 6 bases outside the gene matches. The CDR3 extends over 12 amino acids. Germline loops: CDR1 SQVTM, CDR2 ANQGSEA. Seattle-derived patients entered the study during active infection and were followed longitudinally. Profiled with immunoSEQ multiplex PCR; TCRdb holds only in-frame clones, not every one. The sample records 140,000 or so clones, roughly 90% being singletons. The gene calls are TRBV29-1 and TRBJ1-2; TRBD1 matches 8 bases. The TCR sequence derives from a human donor with COVID-19, enrolled during active disease. The donor label of this sample is uncertain. The sample taken for sequencing was peripheral blood. The CDR3 reads CSVSRQGFGYTF. Written as DNA, the CDR3 is TGCAGCGTTTCGAGACAGGGGTTTGGCTACACCTTC.